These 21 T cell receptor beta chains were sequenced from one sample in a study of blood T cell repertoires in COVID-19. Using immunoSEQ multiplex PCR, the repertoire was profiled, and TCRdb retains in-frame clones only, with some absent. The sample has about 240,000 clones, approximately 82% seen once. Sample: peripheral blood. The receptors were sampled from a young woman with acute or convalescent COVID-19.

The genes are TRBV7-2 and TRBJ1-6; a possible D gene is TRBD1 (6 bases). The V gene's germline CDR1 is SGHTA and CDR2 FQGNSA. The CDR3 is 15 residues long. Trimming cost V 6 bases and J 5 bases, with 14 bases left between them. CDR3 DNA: TGTGCCAGCAGTACGCAGGGGCGCAATAATTCACCCCTCCACTTT. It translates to CASSTQGRNNSPLHF.

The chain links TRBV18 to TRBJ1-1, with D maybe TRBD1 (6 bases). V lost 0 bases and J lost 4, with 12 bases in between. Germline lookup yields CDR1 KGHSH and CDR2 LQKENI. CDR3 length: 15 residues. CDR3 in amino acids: CASSPPAQGFTEAFF. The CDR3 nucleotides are TGTGCCAGCTCACCACCGGCACAGGGTTTCACTGAAGCTTTCTTT.

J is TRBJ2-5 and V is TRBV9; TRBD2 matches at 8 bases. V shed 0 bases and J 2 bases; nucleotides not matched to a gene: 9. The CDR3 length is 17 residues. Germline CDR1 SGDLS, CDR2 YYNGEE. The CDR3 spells CASSVDPGGIIQETQYF. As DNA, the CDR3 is TGTGCCAGCAGCGTAGATCCGGGAGGGATCATTCAAGAGACCCAGTACTTC. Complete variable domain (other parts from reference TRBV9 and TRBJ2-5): DSGVTQTPKHLITATGQRVTLRCSPRSGDLSVYWYQQSLDQGLQFLIQYYNGEERAKGNILERFSAQQFPDLHSELNLSSLELGDSALYFCASSVDPGGIIQETQYFGPGTRLLVL.

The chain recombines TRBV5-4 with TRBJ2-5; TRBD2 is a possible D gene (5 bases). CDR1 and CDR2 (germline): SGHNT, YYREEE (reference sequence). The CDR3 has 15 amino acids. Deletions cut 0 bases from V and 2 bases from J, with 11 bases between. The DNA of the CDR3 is TGTGCCAGCAGCTTGGAAGGGCGCGGGCAAGAGACCCAGTACTTC. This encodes CASSLEGRGQETQYF.

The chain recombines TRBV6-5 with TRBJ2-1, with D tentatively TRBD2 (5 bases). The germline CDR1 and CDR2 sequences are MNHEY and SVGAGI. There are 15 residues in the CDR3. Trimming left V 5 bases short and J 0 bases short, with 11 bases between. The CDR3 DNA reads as TGTGCCAGCAGTCACGAGGCGGGCTCCTACAATGAGCAGTTCTTC. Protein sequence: CASSHEAGSYNEQFF.

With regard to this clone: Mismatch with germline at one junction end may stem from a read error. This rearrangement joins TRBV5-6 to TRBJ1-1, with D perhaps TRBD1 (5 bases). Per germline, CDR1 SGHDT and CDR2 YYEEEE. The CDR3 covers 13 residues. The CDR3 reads CASLGQTNTETFF. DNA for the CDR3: TGTGCCAGCTTGGGGCAGACGAACACTGAAACTTTCTTT.

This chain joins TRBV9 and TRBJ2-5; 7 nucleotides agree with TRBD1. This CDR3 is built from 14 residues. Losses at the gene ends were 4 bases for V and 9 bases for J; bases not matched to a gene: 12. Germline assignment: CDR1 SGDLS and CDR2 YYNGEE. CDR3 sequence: CASSPRQGPGSQYF. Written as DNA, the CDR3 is TGTGCCAGCAGCCCCCGACAGGGTCCTGGGTCCCAGTACTTC. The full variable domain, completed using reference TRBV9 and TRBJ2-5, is DSGVTQTPKHLITATGQRVTLRCSPRSGDLSVYWYQQSLDQGLQFLIQYYNGEERAKGNILERFSAQQFPDLHSELNLSSLELGDSALYFCASSPRQGPGSQYFGPGTRLLVL.

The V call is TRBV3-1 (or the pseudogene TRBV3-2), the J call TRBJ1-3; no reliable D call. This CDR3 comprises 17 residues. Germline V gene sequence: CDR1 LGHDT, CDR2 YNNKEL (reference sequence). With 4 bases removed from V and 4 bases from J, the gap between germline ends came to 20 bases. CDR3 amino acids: CASSPRIAGLWGNTIYF. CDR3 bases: TGTGCCAGCAGCCCCCGAATAGCTGGACTTTGGGGAAACACCATATATTTT.

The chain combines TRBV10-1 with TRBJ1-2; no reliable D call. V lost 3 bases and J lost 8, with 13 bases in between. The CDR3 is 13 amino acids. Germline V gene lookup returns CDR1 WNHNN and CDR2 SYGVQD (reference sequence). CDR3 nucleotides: TGCGCCAGCAGTGACGGGGATCCTGGGGGCTACACCTTC. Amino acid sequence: CASSDGDPGGYTF.

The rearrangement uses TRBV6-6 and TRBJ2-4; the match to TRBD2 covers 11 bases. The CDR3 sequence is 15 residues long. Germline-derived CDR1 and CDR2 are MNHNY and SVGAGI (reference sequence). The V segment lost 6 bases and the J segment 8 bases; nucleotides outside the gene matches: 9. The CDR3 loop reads CASSLTSGNVDIQYF. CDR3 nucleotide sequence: TGTGCCAGCAGCTTGACTAGCGGGAATGTGGACATTCAGTACTTC.

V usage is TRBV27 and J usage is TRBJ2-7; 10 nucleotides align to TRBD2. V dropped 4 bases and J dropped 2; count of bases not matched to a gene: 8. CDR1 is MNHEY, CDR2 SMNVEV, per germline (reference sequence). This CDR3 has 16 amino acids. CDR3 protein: CASSSPPSGRAYEQYF. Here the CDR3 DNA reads TGTGCCAGCAGTTCCCCCCCGAGCGGGAGGGCCTACGAGCAGTACTTC.

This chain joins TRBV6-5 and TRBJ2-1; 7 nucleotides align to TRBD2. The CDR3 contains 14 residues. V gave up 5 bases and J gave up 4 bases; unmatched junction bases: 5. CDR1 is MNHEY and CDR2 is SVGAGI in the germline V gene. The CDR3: CASSLAAGYNEQFF. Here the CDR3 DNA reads TGTGCCAGCAGTCTAGCGGCTGGTTACAATGAGCAGTTCTTC.

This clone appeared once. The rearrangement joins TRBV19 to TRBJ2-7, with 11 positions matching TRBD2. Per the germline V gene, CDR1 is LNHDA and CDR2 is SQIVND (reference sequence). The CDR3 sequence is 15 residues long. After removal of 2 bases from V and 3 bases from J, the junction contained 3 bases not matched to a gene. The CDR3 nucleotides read TGTGCCAGTAGTATAATTAGCGGGAGGGTCTACGAGCAGTACTTC. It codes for CASSIISGRVYEQYF.

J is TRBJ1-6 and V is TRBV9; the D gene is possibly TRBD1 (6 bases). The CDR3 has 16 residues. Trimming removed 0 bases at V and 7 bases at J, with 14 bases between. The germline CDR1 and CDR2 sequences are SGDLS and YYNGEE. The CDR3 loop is CASSVEADSSNSPLHF. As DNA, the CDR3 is TGTGCCAGCAGCGTAGAGGCGGACAGCTCAAATTCACCCCTCCACTTT.

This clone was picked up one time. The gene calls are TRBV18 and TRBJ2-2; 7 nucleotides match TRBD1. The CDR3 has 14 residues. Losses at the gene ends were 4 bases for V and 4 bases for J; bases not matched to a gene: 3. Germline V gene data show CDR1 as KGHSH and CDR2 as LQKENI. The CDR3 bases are TGTGCCAGCTCACGTGGACAGGCCACCGGGGAGCTGTTTTTT. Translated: CASSRGQATGELFF.

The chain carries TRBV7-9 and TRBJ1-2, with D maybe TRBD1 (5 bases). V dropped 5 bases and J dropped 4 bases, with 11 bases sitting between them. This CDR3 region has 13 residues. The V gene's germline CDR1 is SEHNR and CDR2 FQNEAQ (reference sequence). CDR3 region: CASSIGGTYGYTF. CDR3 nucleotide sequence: TGTGCCAGCAGCATCGGGGGAACCTATGGCTACACCTTC.

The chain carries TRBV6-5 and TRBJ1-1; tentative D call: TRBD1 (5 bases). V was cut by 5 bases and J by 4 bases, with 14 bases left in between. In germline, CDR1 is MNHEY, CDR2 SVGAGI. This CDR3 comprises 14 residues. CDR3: CASSPGGVGTEAFF. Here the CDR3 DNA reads TGTGCCAGCAGTCCGGGGGGGGTGGGCACTGAAGCTTTCTTT.

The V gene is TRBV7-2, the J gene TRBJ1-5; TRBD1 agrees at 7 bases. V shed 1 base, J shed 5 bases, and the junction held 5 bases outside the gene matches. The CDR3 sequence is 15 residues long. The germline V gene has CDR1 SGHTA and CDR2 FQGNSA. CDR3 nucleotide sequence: TGTGCCAGCAGCTTAGGGGGACAGCCCTATCAGCCCCAGCATTTT. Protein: CASSLGGQPYQPQHF.

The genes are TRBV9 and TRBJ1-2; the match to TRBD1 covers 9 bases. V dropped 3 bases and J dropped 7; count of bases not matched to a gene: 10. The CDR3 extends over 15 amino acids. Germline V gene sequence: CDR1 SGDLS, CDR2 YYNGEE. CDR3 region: CASSALTGGGSGYTF. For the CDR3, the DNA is TGTGCCAGCAGCGCGTTAACAGGGGGCGGGTCTGGCTACACCTTC.

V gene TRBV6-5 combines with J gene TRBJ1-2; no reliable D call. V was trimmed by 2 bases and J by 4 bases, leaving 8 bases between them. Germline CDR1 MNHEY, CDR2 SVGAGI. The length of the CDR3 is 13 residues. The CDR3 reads CASSYGQIYGYTF. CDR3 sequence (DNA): TGTGCCAGCAGTTACGGGCAGATCTATGGCTACACCTTC.

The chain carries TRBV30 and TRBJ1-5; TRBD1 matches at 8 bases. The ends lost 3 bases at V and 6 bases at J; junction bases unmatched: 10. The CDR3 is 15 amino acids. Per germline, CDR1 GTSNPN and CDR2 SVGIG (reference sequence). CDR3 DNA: TGTGCCTGGAGCCCCTTGACAGGGGCTGGTCAGCCCCAGCATTTT. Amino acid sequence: CAWSPLTGAGQPQHF. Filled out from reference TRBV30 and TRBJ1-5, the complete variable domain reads SQTIHQWPATLVQPVGSPLSLECTVEGTSNPNLYWYRQAAGRGLQLLFYSVGIGQISSEVPQNLSASRPQDRQFILSSKKLLLSDSGFYLCAWSPLTGAGQPQHFGDGTRLSIL.